This T cell receptor beta chain was identified in a study of OX40 agonist ivuxolimab in advanced cancers. Study at large: Six ivuxolimab dose levels, 0.01 to 10 mg/kg, were given intravenously every 2 weeks.

Using immunoSEQ multiplex PCR, the repertoire was profiled, and TCRdb retains in-frame clones only, with some absent. This sample has approximately 73,000 clones, with about 89% found just once. Concerning this clone: Its specificity is not known.

Regarding the study as a whole: On average, CD8+ T cells had more expanded clones than CD4+.

Samples were taken at baseline and on day 1 of cycles 4 and 7. The length of the CDR3 is 16 residues. In germline, CDR1 is LNHDA, CDR2 SQIVND (reference sequence). V was clipped by 3 bases and J by 4 bases; unmatched bases: 9. Specimen: CD4+ or CD8+ T cells sorted from blood, collected in a trial of the OX40 agonist ivuxolimab. This receptor was identified in an adult with an advanced solid tumor such as melanoma, head and neck, liver or kidney cancer. The J gene is TRBJ2-1, the V gene TRBV19; 7 bases line up with TRBD2. CDR3 sequence: CASSIIAGAGYNEQFF. DNA of the CDR3: TGTGCCAGTAGTATCATAGCCGGAGCGGGGTACAATGAGCAGTTCTTC.